Listed here are 5 T cell receptor beta chains from one sample, sequenced in a study of blood T cell repertoires in COVID-19. Produced via immunoSEQ multiplex PCR; TCRdb's table is partial and in-frame only. The sample consists of roughly 130,000 clones, about 70% of them appearing once. The material sequenced was peripheral blood. These receptors were obtained from a man older than 75 with acute or convalescent COVID-19.

The chain joins TRBV5-5 to TRBJ2-7, with D perhaps matching TRBD2 (6 bases). This CDR3 has 14 residues. Germline CDR1 reads SGHKS; CDR2 reads YYEKEE (reference sequence). V was clipped by 4 bases and J by 4 bases, with 15 bases between them. This CDR3 reads CASSPGAGRYEQYF. Written as DNA, the CDR3 is TGTGCCAGCAGCCCCGGGGCGGGGCGGTACGAGCAGTACTTC.

This clone was counted only a few times. The chain couples TRBV7-2 to TRBJ1-1; tentatively, D is TRBD1 (6 bases). CDR3 length equals 14 residues. The germline V gene encodes CDR1 SGHTA and CDR2 FQGNSA. V lost 4 bases and J lost 5, with 14 bases in between. The CDR3 sequence is CASSSLTGLTEAFF. The CDR3 coding sequence is TGTGCCAGCAGCTCTCTTACAGGGTTAACTGAAGCTTTCTTT.

The V call is TRBV5-4, the J call TRBJ2-7; 8 nucleotides align to TRBD1. The CDR3 runs 14 residues. Trimming at V came to 3 bases and at J to 5 bases, leaving 7 bases not matched to a gene. Germline V lookup: CDR1 SGHNT, CDR2 YYREEE (reference sequence). The CDR3 nucleotides read TGTGCCAGCAGCTCCCGGGACAGGTCCGACGAGCAGTACTTC. Protein product: CASSSRDRSDEQYF.

This clone was recorded only once. The chain recombines TRBV7-9 with TRBJ2-2, with 7 nucleotides matching TRBD1. CDR1 SEHNR and CDR2 FQNEAQ come from the germline V gene (reference sequence). This CDR3 spans 16 amino acids. The junction had 8 bases not matched to a gene; V was cut back by 4 bases and J by 3 bases. CDR3 amino acids: CASSSPQGLDTGELFF. For the CDR3, the DNA is TGTGCCAGCAGCTCCCCACAGGGGTTGGACACCGGGGAGCTGTTTTTT. Filled out from reference TRBV7-9 and TRBJ2-2, the complete variable domain reads DTGVSQNPRHKITKRGQNVTFRCDPISEHNRLYWYRQTLGQGPEFLTYFQNEAQLEKSRLLSDRFSAERPKGSFSTLEIQRTEQGDSAMYLCASSSPQGLDTGELFFGEGSRLTVL.

V and J are TRBV28 and TRBJ1-6, with 7 bases that match TRBD1. Germline CDR1 reads MDHEN; CDR2 reads SYDVKM. V shed 5 bases and J 3 bases; nucleotides not matched to a gene: 10. This CDR3 is 17 amino acids long. CDR3 in amino acids: CASSTRDSRFYNSPLHF. The CDR3 DNA reads TGTGCCAGCAGTACCCGGGACAGCAGATTCTATAATTCACCCCTCCACTTT.